This entry features one TCR beta chain sequence. Only in-frame clones appear in the TCRdb table, and some are missing; sequencing was by immunoSEQ multiplex PCR. The profile shows tens of thousands of clones, 92% of them singletons. From germline, CDR1 is LGHNA and CDR2 YSLEER. The CDR3 is 18 amino acids. The J segment lost 6 bases and the V segment lost 1 base, leaving 11 bases of the junction unmatched. This sample was taken from a study of technical replicates of blood from a few donors. V and J are TRBV4-3 and TRBJ2-2, with 10 bases lining up with TRBD2. The sequenced sample was T cells isolated from PBMCs. This TCR derives from a human donor in good health. CDR3 loop: CASSQGQGAGGPPGELFF. DNA for the CDR3: TGCGCCAGCAGCCAAGGGCAAGGAGCGGGAGGGCCTCCCGGGGAGCTGTTTTTT.